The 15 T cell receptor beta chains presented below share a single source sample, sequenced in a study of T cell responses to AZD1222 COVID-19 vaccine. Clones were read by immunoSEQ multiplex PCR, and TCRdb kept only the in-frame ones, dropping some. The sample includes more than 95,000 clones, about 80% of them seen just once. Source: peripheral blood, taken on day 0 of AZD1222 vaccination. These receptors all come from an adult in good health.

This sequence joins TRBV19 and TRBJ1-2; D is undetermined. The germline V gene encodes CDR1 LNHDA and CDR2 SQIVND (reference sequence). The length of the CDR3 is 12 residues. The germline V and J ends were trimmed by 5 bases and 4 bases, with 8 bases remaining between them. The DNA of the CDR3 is TGTGCCAGTAGTCCCGCCCCCTATGGCTACACCTTC. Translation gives CASSPAPYGYTF. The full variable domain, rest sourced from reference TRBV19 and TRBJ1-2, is DGGITQSPKYLFRKEGQNVTLSCEQNLNHDAMYWYRQDPGQGLRLIYYSQIVNDFQKGDIAEGYSVSREKKESFPLTVTSAQKNPTAFYLCASSPAPYGYTFGSGTRLTVV.

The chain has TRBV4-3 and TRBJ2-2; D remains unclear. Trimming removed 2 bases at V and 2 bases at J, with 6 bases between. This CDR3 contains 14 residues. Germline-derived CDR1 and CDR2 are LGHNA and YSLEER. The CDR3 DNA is TGCGCCAGCAGCCAAACAGCTAACACCGGGGAGCTGTTTTTT. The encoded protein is CASSQTANTGELFF.

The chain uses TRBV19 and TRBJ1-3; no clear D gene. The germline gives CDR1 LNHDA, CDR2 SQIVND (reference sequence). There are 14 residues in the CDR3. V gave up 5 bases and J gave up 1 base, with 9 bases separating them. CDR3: CASSSDPSGNTIYF. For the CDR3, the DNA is TGTGCCAGTAGTTCCGACCCGTCTGGAAACACCATATATTTT.

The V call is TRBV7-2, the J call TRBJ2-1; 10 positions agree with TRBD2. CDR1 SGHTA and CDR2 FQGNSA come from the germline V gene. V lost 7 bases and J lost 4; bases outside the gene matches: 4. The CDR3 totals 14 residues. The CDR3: CASKKAGGYNEQFF. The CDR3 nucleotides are TGTGCCAGCAAGAAAGCGGGGGGGTACAATGAGCAGTTCTTC.

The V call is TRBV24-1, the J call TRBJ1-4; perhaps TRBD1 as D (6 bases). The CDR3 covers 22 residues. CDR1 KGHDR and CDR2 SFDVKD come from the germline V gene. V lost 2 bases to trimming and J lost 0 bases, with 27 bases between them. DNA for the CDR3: TGTGCCACCAGTGATTCCCTTGTTGGACTTAGGACAGATGAAACAACTAATGAAAAACTGTTTTTT. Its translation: CATSDSLVGLRTDETTNEKLFF.

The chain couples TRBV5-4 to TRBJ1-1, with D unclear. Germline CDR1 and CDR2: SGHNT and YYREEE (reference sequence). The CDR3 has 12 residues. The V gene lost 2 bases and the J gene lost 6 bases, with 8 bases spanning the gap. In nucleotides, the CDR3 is TGTGCCAGCAGCTTCGACCGTTCTGAAGCTTTCTTT. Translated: CASSFDRSEAFF.

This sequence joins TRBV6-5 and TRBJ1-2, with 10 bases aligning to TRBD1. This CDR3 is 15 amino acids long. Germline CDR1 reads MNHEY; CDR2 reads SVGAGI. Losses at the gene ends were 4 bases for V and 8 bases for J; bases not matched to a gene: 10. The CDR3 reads CASSSLSGTGAGYTF. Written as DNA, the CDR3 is TGTGCCAGCAGTTCACTGTCCGGGACAGGGGCAGGCTACACCTTC.

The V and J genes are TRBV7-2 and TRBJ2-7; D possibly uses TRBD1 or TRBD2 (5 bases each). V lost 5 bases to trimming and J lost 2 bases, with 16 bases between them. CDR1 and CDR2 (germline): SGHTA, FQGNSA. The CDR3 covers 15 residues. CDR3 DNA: TGTGCCAGCAGCCAACAGGTGGGAGTGACCTACGAGCAGTACTTC. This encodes CASSQQVGVTYEQYF.

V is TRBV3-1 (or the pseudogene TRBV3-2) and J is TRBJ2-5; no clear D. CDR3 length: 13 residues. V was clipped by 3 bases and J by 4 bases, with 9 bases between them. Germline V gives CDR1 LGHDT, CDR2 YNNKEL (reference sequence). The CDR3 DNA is TGTGCCAGCAGCCAGAGGACGGCAGAGACCCAGTACTTC. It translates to CASSQRTAETQYF.

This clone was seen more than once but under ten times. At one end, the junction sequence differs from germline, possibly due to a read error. CDR3 in amino acids: CASSLRAGTGELFF. Here the CDR3 DNA reads TGTGCTAGCAGCTTAAGGGCGGGAACCGGGGAGCTGTTTTTT. The chain is built from TRBV7-7 and TRBJ2-2; D may be TRBD2 (6 bases). In germline, CDR1 is SSHAT, CDR2 FNYEAQ (reference sequence). The CDR3 runs 14 residues.

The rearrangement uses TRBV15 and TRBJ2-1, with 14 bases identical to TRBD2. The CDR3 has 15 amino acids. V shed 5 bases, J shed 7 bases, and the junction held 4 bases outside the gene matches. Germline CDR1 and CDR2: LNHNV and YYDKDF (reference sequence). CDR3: CATSLRLAGGNEQFF. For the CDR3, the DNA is TGTGCCACCAGCCTCCGACTAGCGGGGGGGAATGAGCAGTTCTTC.

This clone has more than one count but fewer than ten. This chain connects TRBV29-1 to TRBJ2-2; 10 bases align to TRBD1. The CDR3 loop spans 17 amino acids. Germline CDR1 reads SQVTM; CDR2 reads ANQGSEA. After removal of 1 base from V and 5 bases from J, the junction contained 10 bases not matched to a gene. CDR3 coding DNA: TGCAGCGTTGAAGTCCGACAGGGGGCGAGAGGGACCGGGGAGCTGTTTTTT. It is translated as CSVEVRQGARGTGELFF.

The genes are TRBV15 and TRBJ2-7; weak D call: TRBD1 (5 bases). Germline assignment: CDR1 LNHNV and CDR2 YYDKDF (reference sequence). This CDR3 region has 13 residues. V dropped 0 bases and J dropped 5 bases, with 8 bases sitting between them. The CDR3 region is CATSREGAHEQYF. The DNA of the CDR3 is TGTGCCACCAGCAGAGAAGGGGCCCACGAGCAGTACTTC.

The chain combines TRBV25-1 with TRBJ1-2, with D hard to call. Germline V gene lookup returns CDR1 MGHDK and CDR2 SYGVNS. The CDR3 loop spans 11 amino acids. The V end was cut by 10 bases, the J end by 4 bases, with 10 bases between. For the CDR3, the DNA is TGTGCCACACTGGGAGGCTATGGCTACACCTTC. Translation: CATLGGYGYTF.

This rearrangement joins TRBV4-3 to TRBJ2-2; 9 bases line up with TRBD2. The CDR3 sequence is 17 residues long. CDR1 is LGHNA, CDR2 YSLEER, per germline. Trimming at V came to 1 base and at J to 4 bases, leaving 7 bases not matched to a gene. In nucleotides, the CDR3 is TGCGCCAGCAGCCAAGTTCTAGCGGGGCCACGCACCGGGGAGCTGTTTTTT. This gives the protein CASSQVLAGPRTGELFF.